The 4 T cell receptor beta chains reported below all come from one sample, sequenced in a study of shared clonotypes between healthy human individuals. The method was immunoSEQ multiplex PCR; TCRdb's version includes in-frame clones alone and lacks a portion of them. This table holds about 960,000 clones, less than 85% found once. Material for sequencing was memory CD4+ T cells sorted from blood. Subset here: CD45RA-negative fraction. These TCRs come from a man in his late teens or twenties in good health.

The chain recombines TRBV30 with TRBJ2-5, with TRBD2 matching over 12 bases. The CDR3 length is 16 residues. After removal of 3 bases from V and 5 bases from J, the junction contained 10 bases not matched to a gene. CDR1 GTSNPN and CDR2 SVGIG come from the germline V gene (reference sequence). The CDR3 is CAWRSSGRAVGETQYF. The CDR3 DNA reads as TGTGCCTGGAGGTCTAGCGGGAGGGCCGTCGGGGAGACCCAGTACTTC.

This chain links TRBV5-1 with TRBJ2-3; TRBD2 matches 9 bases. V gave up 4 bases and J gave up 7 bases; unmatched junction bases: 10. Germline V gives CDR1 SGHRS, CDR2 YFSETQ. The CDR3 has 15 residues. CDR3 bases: TGCGCCAGCAGCGTGACTAGCGGTTCCACGCATACGCAGTATTTT. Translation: CASSVTSGSTHTQYF.

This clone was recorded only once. CDR3 region: CASSGSGGTNEQFF. The CDR3 DNA sequence: TGTGCCAGCAGTGGTAGCGGGGGGACCAATGAGCAGTTCTTC. This chain uses TRBV6-5 with TRBJ2-1; 10 nucleotides match TRBD2. Germline CDR1 MNHEY, CDR2 SVGAGI. V was clipped by 5 bases and J by 6 bases; unmatched bases: 4. The CDR3 extends over 14 amino acids.

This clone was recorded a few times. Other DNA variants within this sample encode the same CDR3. The CDR3 loop reads CSAVQGAGTEAFF. DNA of the CDR3: TGCAGCGCGGTACAGGGGGCGGGAACTGAAGCTTTCTTT. The chain carries TRBV29-1 and TRBJ1-1; TRBD1 matches 9 bases. The CDR3 has 13 amino acids. After removal of 7 bases from V and 5 bases from J, the junction contained 8 bases not matched to a gene. From germline, CDR1 is SQVTM and CDR2 ANQGSEA.